This is a list of T cell receptor beta chains from one sample in a study of read filtering for tumor transcriptome and immune sequencing. TCRdb independently ran MiXCR on the reads; one entry per CDR3 protein. The table records 39,000 or so distinct CDR3 sequences, roughly 13% of them present only once. The specimen sequenced was a population of CD138-negative cells sorted from bone marrow. Receptors originate from a donor aged 40 or over with multiple myeloma. Both conserved end residues are part of each CDR3. D genes are given only for firm matches. A clone size is listed for some rows: how often the clone was seen (once, few, many), or a class if it is expanded.

-,TRBV7-2,TRBJ2-3,few,TGTGCCAGCAGCCCAGCCGGGACTAGCACAGATACGCAGTATTTT,CASSPAGTSTDTQYF
-,TRBV4-1,TRBJ1-1,many,TGCGCCAGCAGCCAAGGACCCATACCCCCTGAAGCTTTCTTT,CASSQGPIPPEAFF
-,TRBV5-1,TRBJ2-2,many,TGCGCCAGCAGCCCGGAGGGCTTCCTCACCGGGGAGCTGTTTTTT,CASSPEGFLTGELFF
-,TRBV10-3,TRBJ2-1,-,TGTGCCACCGGAAATGGGCAGTTCTTC,CATGNGQFF
TRBD2,TRBV20-1,TRBJ2-7,many,TGCAGTGCTGACTTGGCTAGCGGGAGTTACGAGCAGTACTTC,CSADLASGSYEQYF
TRBD1,TRBV20-1,TRBJ2-7,many,TGCAGTGCGGTTACCGGGACAGGGGTTCGGAACGAGCAGTACTTC,CSAVTGTGVRNEQYF
TRBD1,TRBV5-1,TRBJ1-5,many,TGCGCCAGCAGCTCGACAGGGGGCGATCAGCCCCAGCATTTT,CASSSTGGDQPQHF
TRBD2,TRBV27,TRBJ2-5,many,TGTGCCAGCAGTTTATTCCCGGGAGGGACAGAGACCCAGTACTTC,CASSLFPGGTETQYF
-,TRBV3-1,TRBJ2-3,many,TGTGCCAGCAGCCATATGTCAACGGGAAGGGGCGCAGATACGCAGTATTTT,CASSHMSTGRGADTQYF
TRBD2,TRBV5-1,TRBJ2-1,many,TGCGCCAGCAGCCGCGGGACTAGCGGGAGTGGCGATGAGCAGTTCTTC,CASSRGTSGSGDEQFF
-,TRBV7-9,TRBJ1-6,many,TGTGCCAGCAGCCACGGGGGCTTCTATAATTCACCCCTCCACTTT,CASSHGGFYNSPLHF
TRBD2,TRBV20-1,TRBJ2-7,few,TGCAGTGGGGAACAAAGCGGGAGGGGATCCTACGAGCAGTACTTC,CSGEQSGRGSYEQYF
TRBD2,TRBV6-2/TRBV6-3,TRBJ2-1,many,TGTGCCAGCCGATCCGGGACTAGCCACAATGAGCAGTTCTTC,CASRSGTSHNEQFF
-,TRBV6-5,TRBJ1-4,many,TGTGCCAGCAGCGGACAGATCCGTGCAACTAATGAAAAACTGTTTTTT,CASSGQIRATNEKLFF
-,TRBV18,TRBJ1-5,many,TGTGCCAGCTCACCACCGGGGGGAGGCAATCAGCCCCAGCATTTT,CASSPPGGGNQPQHF
-,TRBV14,TRBJ2-7,many,TGTGCCAGCAGCCAAGATGACAGGCCCTACGAGCAGTACTTC,CASSQDDRPYEQYF
TRBD2,TRBV6-6,TRBJ2-7,many,TGTGCCAGCAGAAATGGACTAGCGGGAGTTTACGAGCAGTACTTC,CASRNGLAGVYEQYF
-,TRBV20-1,TRBJ2-1,many,TGCAGTGCTAGCGGGGCCCACAATGAGCAGTTCTTC,CSASGAHNEQFF
-,TRBV5-1,TRBJ1-1,-,TGCGCCAGCAGCTTGGGAGACACTGAAGCTTTCTTT,CASSLGDTEAFF
TRBD2,TRBV7-3,TRBJ2-5,many,TGTGCCAGCAGCTTATCGGGGGGGCGAGGGGAGACCCAGTACTTC,CASSLSGGRGETQYF
-,TRBV12-3/TRBV12-4,TRBJ1-6,-,TGTGCCAGCAGTTTACGGGAACAGGGACGCTCACCCCTCCACTTT,CASSLREQGRSPLHF
TRBD1,TRBV7-2,TRBJ1-5,many,TGTGCCAGCAGCTTAGAGACAGGGGGCGGCAATCAGCCCCAGCATTTT,CASSLETGGGNQPQHF
TRBD2,TRBV4-2,TRBJ2-1,many,TGTGCCAGCAGCCAAGATCCAGCGGGAGGCAATGAGCAGTTCTTC,CASSQDPAGGNEQFF
-,TRBV6-5,TRBJ1-6,many,TGTGCCAGCAGTTACGGAACTACCCAGACGTCACCCCTCCACTTT,CASSYGTTQTSPLHF
TRBD2,TRBV7-2,TRBJ2-1,-,TGTGCCAGCAGCTTAGTTGCGGGAGGGCTCTACAATGAGCAGTTCTTC,CASSLVAGGLYNEQFF
-,TRBV20-1,TRBJ2-7,many,TGCAGTGCTAGAGTAAAAGGGGGCGAGCAGTACTTC,CSARVKGGEQYF
TRBD2,TRBV20-1,TRBJ2-1,many,TGCAGTGCTAGCTACCCCAGCGGGAGACACAATGAGCAGTTCTTC,CSASYPSGRHNEQFF
TRBD2,TRBV29-1,TRBJ2-1,many,TGCAGCGTTCCCCCGGGGAGCGGGGGGGGCGAGCAGTTCTTC,CSVPPGSGGGEQFF
-,TRBV10-3,TRBJ2-3,few,TGTGCCATCAGTCCTTCACGTGGGGGAGGGGACACAGATACGCCGTATTTT,CAISPSRGGGDTDTPYF
TRBD2,TRBV10-3,TRBJ2-7,many,TGTGCCATCAGTATAGCGGGAGGGCTCTACGAGCAGTACTTC,CAISIAGGLYEQYF
TRBD1,TRBV10-3,TRBJ2-1,many,TGTGCCATCAGTGAAGGGACAGGGGGTTCGGATGAGCAGTTCTTC,CAISEGTGGSDEQFF
TRBD2,TRBV14,TRBJ2-3,many,TGTGCCAGCAGATCGACTAGCGACATGGCGGATACGCAGTATTTT,CASRSTSDMADTQYF
TRBD2,TRBV20-1,TRBJ2-7,few,TGCAGTGCTAGTGGTGGACTAGCGGGGGAGTACGAGCAGTACTTC,CSASGGLAGEYEQYF
-,TRBV7-2,TRBJ2-3,many,TGTGCCAGCAGCTTAGTAGCTCGTCGCACAGATACGCAGTATTTT,CASSLVARRTDTQYF
-,TRBV12-3/TRBV12-4,TRBJ2-3,-,TGTGCCAGCAGCCTAGCGACCAGCACAGATACGCAGTATTTT,CASSLATSTDTQYF
-,TRBV20-1,TRBJ1-5,many,TGCAGTGCTAGCCCCGGGGCAGGCAATCAGCCCCAGCATTTT,CSASPGAGNQPQHF
-,TRBV12-3/TRBV12-4,TRBJ1-1,many,TGTGCCAGCAGTTTAGTCGGGCTGGGGACTGAAGCTTTCTTT,CASSLVGLGTEAFF
TRBD1,TRBV6-2/TRBV6-3,TRBJ1-5,many,TGTGCCAGCAGTGACAGGGGCAATCAGCCCCAGCATTTT,CASSDRGNQPQHF
TRBD1,TRBV28,TRBJ1-2,many,TGTGCCAGCAGGAGTCCGGGACAGGGTCCAACTAACTATGGCTACACCTTC,CASRSPGQGPTNYGYTF
-,TRBV7-9,TRBJ2-3,-,TGTGCCAGCAGCATCGAAACCACAGATACGCAGTATTTT,CASSIETTDTQYF
TRBD1,TRBV19,TRBJ2-7,many,TGTGCCAGTAGTGCGGCGGGACAGGGATACGAGCAGTACTTC,CASSAAGQGYEQYF
TRBD2,TRBV20-1,TRBJ2-1,many,TGCAGTGCTACATTGGGGGAGGGCCTTTACAATGAGCAGTTCTTC,CSATLGEGLYNEQFF
TRBD1,TRBV10-1,TRBJ2-7,many,TGCGCCAGCAGGCGACAGGGTGATAAGTACGAGCAGTACTTC,CASRRQGDKYEQYF
-,TRBV11-2,TRBJ2-5,once,TGTGCCAGCACCAAGTGGCAGGGGGAGACCCAGTACTTC,CASTKWQGETQYF
TRBD1,TRBV15,TRBJ1-4,-,TGTGCCACCAGCAGGAGGACAGGGGTTGATGAAAAACTGTTTTTT,CATSRRTGVDEKLFF
-,TRBV7-8,TRBJ2-3,many,TGTGCCAGCAGCTTAATCGTAGCGCCGAGCACAGATACGCAGTATTTT,CASSLIVAPSTDTQYF
TRBD2,TRBV19,TRBJ2-5,many,TGTGCCAGTAGTCGGACTAGCGGGAGGGTTGAGACCCAGTACTTC,CASSRTSGRVETQYF
TRBD2,TRBV14,TRBJ2-1,many,TGTGCCAGCAGCCAAGTAGCGGGGGGGGTTGAGCAGTTCTTC,CASSQVAGGVEQFF
-,TRBV28,TRBJ2-5,-,TGTGCCAGCAGTCAACAAACCCCTGGGGGCAGGGAGACCCAGTACTTC,CASSQQTPGGRETQYF
-,TRBV7-8,TRBJ1-2,-,TGTGCCAGCAGCTTAGCGATTGGCTACACCTTC,CASSLAIGYTF
TRBD1,TRBV5-1,TRBJ2-1,many,TGCGCCAGCAGCCCCGGGGACAGGGCGGACAATGAGCAGTTCTTC,CASSPGDRADNEQFF
TRBD2,TRBV7-3,TRBJ2-2,-,TGTGCCAGCAGCTTAACGGGACTAACGAACACCGGGGAGCTGTTTTTT,CASSLTGLTNTGELFF
-,TRBV7-6,TRBJ2-1,medium-sized,TGTGCCAGCAGCTTAGAGCCTATCATCTCCTACAATGAGCAGTTCTTC,CASSLEPIISYNEQFF
TRBD2,TRBV4-2,TRBJ2-1,-,TGTGCCAGCAGCCCGGATCCGGTAGCGGGAGTTTACAATGAGCAGTTCTTC,CASSPDPVAGVYNEQFF